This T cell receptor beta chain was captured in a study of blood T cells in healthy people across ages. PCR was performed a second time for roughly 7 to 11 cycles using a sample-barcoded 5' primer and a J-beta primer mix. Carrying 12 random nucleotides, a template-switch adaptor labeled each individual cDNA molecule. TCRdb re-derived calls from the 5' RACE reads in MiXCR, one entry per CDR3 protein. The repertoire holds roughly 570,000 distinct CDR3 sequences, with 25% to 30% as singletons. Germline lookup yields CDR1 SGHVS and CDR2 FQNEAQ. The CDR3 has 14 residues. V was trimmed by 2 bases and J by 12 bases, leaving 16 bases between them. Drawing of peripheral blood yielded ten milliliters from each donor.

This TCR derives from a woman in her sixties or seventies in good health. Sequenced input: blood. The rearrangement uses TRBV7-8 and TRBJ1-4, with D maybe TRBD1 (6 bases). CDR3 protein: CASSLNRDNYELFF. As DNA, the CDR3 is TGTGCCAGCAGCTTAAACCGGGACAACTACGAACTGTTTTTT. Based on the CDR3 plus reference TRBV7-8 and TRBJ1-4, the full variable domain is GAGVSQSPRYKVAKRGQDVALRCDPISGHVSLFWYQQALGQGPEFLTYFQNEAQLDKSGLPSDRFFAERPEGSVSTLKIQRTQQEDSAVYLCASSLNRDNYELFFGSGTQLSVL.